The T cell receptor (beta chain) described here comes from a study of CD8+ T cells in alopecia areata. Whole-study results and caveats: Alphabeta T cells residing in normal skin are also sequenced in scalp samples.

This clone was counted between two and nine times. What it recognizes is unknown. The V gene's germline CDR1 is SNHLY and CDR2 FYNNEI. V gave up 1 base and J gave up 6 bases, with 13 bases separating them. The length of the CDR3 is 15 residues. It was cDNA, reverse transcribed from extracted RNA, that served as the sequencing template. Some clones are missing from TCRdb's copy, which holds only in-frame ones; the method was immunoSEQ multiplex PCR. The sample holds some 99,000 clones; 35% to 50% are singletons and the top ten take approximately 0.79%. What was sequenced was CD4+ T cells sorted from blood. The clonotype originates from a human donor with alopecia areata. The chain uses TRBV2 and TRBJ2-1; the D is unclear. The CDR3 spells CASSEGPRGRNEQFF. For the CDR3, the DNA is TGTGCCAGCAGTGAAGGGCCCAGAGGTCGCAATGAGCAGTTCTTC.